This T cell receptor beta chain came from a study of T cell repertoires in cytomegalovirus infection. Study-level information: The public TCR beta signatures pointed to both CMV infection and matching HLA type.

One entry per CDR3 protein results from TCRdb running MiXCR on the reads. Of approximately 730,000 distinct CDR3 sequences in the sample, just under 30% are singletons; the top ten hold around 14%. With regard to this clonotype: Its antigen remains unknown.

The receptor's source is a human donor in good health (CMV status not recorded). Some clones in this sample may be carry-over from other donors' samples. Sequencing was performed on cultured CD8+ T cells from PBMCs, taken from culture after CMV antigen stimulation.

In DNA, the CDR3 is TGTGCCAGCAGTGACCCGGGACTAGCTGACGACGAGCAGTACTTC. Its translation: CASSDPGLADDEQYF. This chain connects TRBV2 to TRBJ2-7, with TRBD2 matching 9 bases. The V gene's germline CDR1 is SNHLY and CDR2 FYNNEI. With 3 bases clipped from V and 5 bases from J, the junction kept 8 bases outside the gene matches. The CDR3 totals 15 residues.